Shown below are 16 T cell receptor beta chains from a single sample sequenced in a study of blood T cell repertoires in COVID-19. Sequenced by immunoSEQ multiplex PCR; TCRdb stores in-frame clones only, minus some. The table has fewer than 50,000 clones, approximately 69% seen once. The sequenced material came from peripheral blood. These receptors came from a man aged 70-80 years with COVID-19, enrolled during active disease.

V and J are TRBV2 and TRBJ1-6; no clear D. Trimming removed 0 bases at V and 6 bases at J, with 15 bases between. The CDR3 extends over 17 amino acids. CDR1 SNHLY and CDR2 FYNNEI come from the germline V gene. The CDR3 loop reads CASSEAEVRPTNSPLHF. Here the CDR3 DNA reads TGTGCCAGCAGTGAAGCGGAGGTCCGCCCAACTAATTCACCCCTCCACTTT. The variable domain in full, with the rest retrieved from reference TRBV2 and TRBJ1-6, is EPEVTQTPSHQVTQMGQEVILRCVPISNHLYFYWYRQILGQKVEFLVSFYNNEISEKSEIFDDQFSVERPDGSNFTLKIRSTKLEDSAMYFCASSEAEVRPTNSPLHFGNGTRLTVT.

This rearrangement joins TRBV28 to TRBJ1-5, with D possibly TRBD1 on 5 matching bases. The V end lost 3 bases, the J end lost 4 bases, and 10 bases lay between the germline ends. This CDR3 contains 14 residues. Germline V gene sequence: CDR1 MDHEN, CDR2 SYDVKM. CDR3 coding DNA: TGTGCCAGCAGTTTTGGGGCAGGGAATCAGCCCCAGCATTTT. Its protein product is CASSFGAGNQPQHF.

V is TRBV27 and J is TRBJ2-7; no clear D gene. This CDR3 region has 13 residues. Germline loops: CDR1 MNHEY, CDR2 SMNVEV (reference sequence). V was cut by 3 bases and J by 4 bases, with 10 bases left in between. The DNA of the CDR3 is TGTGCCAGCAGTTTGTGGCAGTCGTACGAGCAGTACTTC. This sequence encodes CASSLWQSYEQYF.

The rearrangement joins TRBV10-3 to TRBJ2-7; maybe TRBD2 (5 bases). The CDR3 runs 15 residues. The germline V and J ends were trimmed by 4 bases and 3 bases, with 16 bases remaining between them. Germline loops: CDR1 ENHRY, CDR2 SYGVKD. The CDR3 is CAISGTPGLNYEQYF. CDR3 in DNA: TGTGCCATCAGTGGTACTCCCGGACTGAACTACGAGCAGTACTTC.

The chain uses TRBV6-2 or TRBV6-3 and TRBJ1-5, with unresolved D. CDR1 is MNHEY, CDR2 SVGEGT, per germline. With 5 bases removed from V and 5 bases from J, the gap between germline ends came to 13 bases. The CDR3 extends over 14 amino acids. The CDR3 loop reads CASSAGSSHQPQHF. DNA for the CDR3: TGTGCCAGCAGTGCCGGGTCGAGTCATCAGCCCCAGCATTTT.

Here the CDR3 DNA reads TGTGCCAGCAGTTTTACAGGGGATTTTGAAAAACTGTTTTTT. Protein sequence: CASSFTGDFEKLFF. The rearrangement links TRBV28 to TRBJ1-4, with TRBD1 matching 7 bases. Per the germline V gene, CDR1 is MDHEN and CDR2 is SYDVKM. Losses at the gene ends were 3 bases for V and 7 bases for J; bases not matched to a gene: 5. This CDR3 has 14 amino acids.

This clone appeared a few times. This sequence joins TRBV7-2 and TRBJ2-2; 7 nucleotides align to TRBD2. The V gene's germline CDR1 is SGHTA and CDR2 FQGNSA. The CDR3 is 16 residues long. The V gene end was trimmed by 5 bases and the J gene end by 5 bases; junction bases not matched to a gene: 11. The CDR3 loop reads CASSTDRGERTGELFF. The DNA of the CDR3 is TGTGCCAGCAGCACAGACCGGGGGGAGAGGACCGGGGAGCTGTTTTTT.

The chain carries TRBV5-1 and TRBJ2-7, with 10 bases identical to TRBD1. Losses at the gene ends were 4 bases for V and 9 bases for J; bases not matched to a gene: 10. The CDR3 is made up of 14 amino acids. The germline gives CDR1 SGHRS, CDR2 YFSETQ. The CDR3 nucleotides read TGCGCCAGCAGCCCAGGAGGACAGGGGGACGGGCAGTACTTC. It codes for CASSPGGQGDGQYF.

This clone was seen only a few times. This chain uses TRBV2 with TRBJ2-7; D unclear. This CDR3 has 15 amino acids. Per the germline V gene, CDR1 is SNHLY and CDR2 is FYNNEI. V was clipped by 7 bases and J by 2 bases, with 18 bases between them. The CDR3: CASMRDNSETYEQYF. CDR3 DNA: TGTGCCAGCATGAGAGACAACTCCGAAACCTACGAGCAGTACTTC.

The rearrangement joins TRBV18 to TRBJ1-1; 7 bases line up with TRBD1. Germline loops: CDR1 KGHSH, CDR2 LQKENI. The CDR3 runs 13 residues. Losses at the gene ends were 7 bases for V and 2 bases for J; bases not matched to a gene: 4. The CDR3 coding sequence is TGTGCCAGCTTTCGGGACAGAAACACTGAAGCTTTCTTT. Amino acid sequence: CASFRDRNTEAFF.

V usage is TRBV5-1 and J usage is TRBJ2-3; D is possibly TRBD2 (5 bases). The CDR3 runs 13 residues. Germline lookup yields CDR1 SGHRS and CDR2 YFSETQ. V lost 4 bases to trimming and J lost 4 bases, with 10 bases between them. The CDR3 spells CASSITRADTQYF. CDR3 nucleotides: TGCGCCAGCAGCATCACTAGGGCAGATACGCAGTATTTT.

The genes are TRBV7-2 and TRBJ1-5; D gene ambiguous. This CDR3 region has 14 residues. Germline assignment: CDR1 SGHTA and CDR2 FQGNSA. Between the trimmed V and J ends, which lost 4 bases and 0 bases, there was a span of 7 bases. The CDR3 nucleotides read TGTGCCAGCAGCTGGGGAGCTAGCAATCAGCCCCAGCATTTT. Its translation: CASSWGASNQPQHF.

V gene TRBV24-1 combines with J gene TRBJ2-1; 7 bases agree with TRBD2. The CDR3 contains 15 residues. The germline CDR1 and CDR2 sequences are KGHDR and SFDVKD. With 4 bases clipped from V and 0 bases from J, the junction kept 2 bases outside the gene matches. The CDR3 region is CATSDPSGSYNEQFF. The CDR3 DNA is TGTGCCACCAGTGACCCTAGCGGCTCCTACAATGAGCAGTTCTTC.

V usage is TRBV11-1 and J usage is TRBJ2-3; no definite D call. The germline gives CDR1 SGHAT, CDR2 FQDESV (reference sequence). CDR3 length equals 11 residues. The ends were cut back, 5 bases at V and 4 bases at J, with 4 bases in the middle. CDR3: CASSRADTQYF. CDR3 nucleotide sequence: TGTGCCAGCAGCCGGGCAGATACGCAGTATTTT.

The V call is TRBV5-4, the J call TRBJ2-3, with a possible D match to TRBD1 (6 bases). V lost 0 bases to trimming and J lost 0 bases, with 11 bases between them. There are 16 residues in the CDR3. Germline V gives CDR1 SGHNT, CDR2 YYREEE (reference sequence). CDR3 sequence: CASSLVGATSTDTQYF. CDR3 coding DNA: TGTGCCAGCAGCTTGGTGGGGGCAACTAGCACAGATACGCAGTATTTT.

Concerning this clone itself: A much larger clone differs from this one at a single base, so this may be a read error. The V call is TRBV7-3, the J call TRBJ2-1, with 7 bases aligning to TRBD2. After removal of 5 bases from V and 9 bases from J, the junction contained 1 base not matched to a gene. This CDR3 spans 11 amino acids. Germline V gene data show CDR1 as SGHTA and CDR2 as FQGTGA. The CDR3 protein is CASSPGGEQFF. CDR3 nucleotide sequence: TGTGCCAGCAGCCCGGGGGGTGAGCAGTTCTTC.